This TCR beta chain was found in a study of blood T cell repertoires in COVID-19. Overall study: T cells, B-cell-depleted T cells, or PBMCs provided the cDNA or gDNA that served as material.

Original processing methods: Amplification with reference gene primers provided the estimates of nucleated cell counts. TCRdb's table, derived via immunoSEQ multiplex PCR, lists solely in-frame clones and lacks some. That table furnishes V, J and clone size, whereas the DNA furnished D and trimming. The sample includes approximately 210,000 clones, about 90% seen only once; the top ten take about 1.3%. V gave up 5 bases and J gave up 6 bases; unmatched junction bases: 3. This CDR3 comprises 13 residues. Germline CDR1 reads SGHRS; CDR2 reads YFSETQ. This sequence originates from a man aged 25-45 years with acute or convalescent COVID-19. Input material: peripheral blood. The chain has TRBV5-1 and TRBJ1-5; 9 nucleotides match TRBD1. CDR3 residues: CASRSGQGQPQHF. CDR3 in DNA: TGCGCCAGCAGATCGGGACAGGGTCAGCCCCAGCATTTT.